This T cell receptor (beta chain) was sequenced for a study of blood T cell repertoires in COVID-19. The wider study: The samples span acute and convalescent COVID-19 from the United States, Italy and Spain. Sample material is recorded as cDNA or gDNA derived from T cells, B-cell-depleted T cells, or PBMCs.

As handled by the study authors: Amplified reference gene primers provided the basis for estimating nucleated cell counts. TCRdb's table, derived via immunoSEQ multiplex PCR, lists solely in-frame clones and lacks some. V and J calls and clone size are copied from that table; D and trimming were computed from the DNA. This table has 450,000 or so clones, roughly 87% appearing once. This CDR3 is built from 13 residues. The ends were cut back, 3 bases at V and 2 bases at J, with 9 bases in the middle. Germline assignment: CDR1 DFQATT and CDR2 SNEGSKA (reference sequence). Seattle enrolled patients during active infection and tracked them longitudinally.

This receptor was taken from a man aged 18 to 29 with COVID-19, enrolled during active disease. The chain employs TRBV20-1 and TRBJ2-3, with D possibly being TRBD2 (6 bases). Source material: peripheral blood. The chain's CDR3 is CSASPSVTDTQYF. The CDR3 DNA reads as TGCAGTGCTAGTCCTAGCGTCACAGATACGCAGTATTTT.